This T cell receptor (beta chain) was identified during a study of blood T cell repertoires in COVID-19. Study in general: The study drew acute and convalescent COVID-19 samples from the United States, Italy and Spain. In each case, the material was cDNA or gDNA derived from T cells, B-cell-depleted T cells, or PBMCs.

As originally analysed: Amplification of reference gene primers provided the estimated nucleated cell counts. The protocol was immunoSEQ multiplex PCR, while the TCRdb copy is restricted to in-frame clones and leaves out a portion. V, J and clone size were drawn from that table, and D and trimming were deduced from the DNA. The table includes roughly 130,000 clones, about 82% detected once. This clone appeared many times. V was pared by 6 bases and J by 7 bases, with 9 bases of the junction left unmatched. In germline, CDR1 is MRHNA, CDR2 SNTAGT. The CDR3 loop spans 15 amino acids. This TCR was sampled from a man between 60 and 75 years old with active or convalescent COVID-19. The J gene is TRBJ2-1, the V gene TRBV6-4, with 10 bases matching TRBD2. Material: peripheral blood. CDR3 amino acids: CASRETSGLINEQFF. CDR3 DNA sequence: TGTGCCAGCAGGGAGACTAGCGGGTTGATAAATGAGCAGTTCTTC.